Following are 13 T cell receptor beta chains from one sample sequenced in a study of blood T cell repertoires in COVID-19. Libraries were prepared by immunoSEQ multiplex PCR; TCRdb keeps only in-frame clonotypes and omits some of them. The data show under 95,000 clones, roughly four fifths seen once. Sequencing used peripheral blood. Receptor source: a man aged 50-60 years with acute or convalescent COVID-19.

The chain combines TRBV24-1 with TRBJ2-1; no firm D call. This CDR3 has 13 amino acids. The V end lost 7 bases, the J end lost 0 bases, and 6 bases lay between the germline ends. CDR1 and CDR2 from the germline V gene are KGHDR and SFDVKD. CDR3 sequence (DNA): TGTGCCACCAGCGCAGGCTCCTACAATGAGCAGTTCTTC. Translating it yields CATSAGSYNEQFF.

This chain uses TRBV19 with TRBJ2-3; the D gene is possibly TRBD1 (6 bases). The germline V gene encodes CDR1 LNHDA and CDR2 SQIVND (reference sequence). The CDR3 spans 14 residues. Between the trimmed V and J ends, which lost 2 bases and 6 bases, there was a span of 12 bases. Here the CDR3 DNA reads TGTGCCAGTAGTATACTCAGGGGAGCCGATACGCAGTATTTT. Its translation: CASSILRGADTQYF.

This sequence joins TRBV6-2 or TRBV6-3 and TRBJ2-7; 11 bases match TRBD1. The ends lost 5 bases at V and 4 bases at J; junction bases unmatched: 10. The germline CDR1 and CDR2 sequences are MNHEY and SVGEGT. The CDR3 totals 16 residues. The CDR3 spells CASSPLGTGGRYEQYF. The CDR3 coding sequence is TGTGCCAGCAGTCCACTCGGGACAGGGGGTCGGTACGAGCAGTACTTC.

This CDR3 reads CASSLAGGGIYEQYF. CDR3 DNA sequence: TGTGCCAGCAGTCTTGCCGGGGGGGGCATCTACGAGCAGTACTTC. The chain couples TRBV6-5 to TRBJ2-7; 8 bases map to TRBD2. This CDR3 has 15 residues. After removal of 5 bases from V and 3 bases from J, the junction contained 9 bases not matched to a gene. Germline loops: CDR1 MNHEY, CDR2 SVGAGI.

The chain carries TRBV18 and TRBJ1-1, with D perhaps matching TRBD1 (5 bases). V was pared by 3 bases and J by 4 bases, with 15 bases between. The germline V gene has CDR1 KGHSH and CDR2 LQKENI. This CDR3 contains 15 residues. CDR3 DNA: TGTGCCAGCTCACCCTTTGACAGATTGGGCACTGAAGCTTTCTTT. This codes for CASSPFDRLGTEAFF. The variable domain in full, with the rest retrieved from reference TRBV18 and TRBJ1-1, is NAGVMQNPRHLVRRRGQEARLRCSPMKGHSHVYWYRQLPEEGLKFMVYLQKENIIDESGMPKERFSAEFPKEGPSILRIQQVVRGDSAAYFCASSPFDRLGTEAFFGQGTRLTVV.

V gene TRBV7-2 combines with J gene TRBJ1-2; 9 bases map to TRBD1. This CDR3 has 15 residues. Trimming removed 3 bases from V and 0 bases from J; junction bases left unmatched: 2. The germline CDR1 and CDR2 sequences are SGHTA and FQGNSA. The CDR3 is CASSLGQGANYGYTF. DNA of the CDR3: TGTGCCAGCAGCTTGGGACAGGGAGCTAACTATGGCTACACCTTC.

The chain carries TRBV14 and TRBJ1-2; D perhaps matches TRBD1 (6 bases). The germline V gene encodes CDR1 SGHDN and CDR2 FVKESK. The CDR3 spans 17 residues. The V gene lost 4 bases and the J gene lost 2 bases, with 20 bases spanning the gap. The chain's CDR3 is CASSPLPGQTSNYGYTF. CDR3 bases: TGTGCCAGCAGCCCATTACCAGGACAGACCTCGAACTATGGCTACACCTTC.

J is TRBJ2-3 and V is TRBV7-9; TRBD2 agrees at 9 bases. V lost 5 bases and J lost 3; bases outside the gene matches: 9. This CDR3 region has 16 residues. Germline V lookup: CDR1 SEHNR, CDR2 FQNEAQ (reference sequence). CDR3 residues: CASSPSVAGVTDTQYF. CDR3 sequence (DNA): TGTGCCAGCAGCCCCAGTGTAGCGGGGGTTACAGATACGCAGTATTTT.

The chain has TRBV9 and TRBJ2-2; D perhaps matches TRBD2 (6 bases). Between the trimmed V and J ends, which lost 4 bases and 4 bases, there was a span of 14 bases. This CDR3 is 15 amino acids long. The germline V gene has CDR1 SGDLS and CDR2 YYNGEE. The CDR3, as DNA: TGTGCCAGCAGCCCCCGGAGGGCGGTCACCGGGGAGCTGTTTTTT. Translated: CASSPRRAVTGELFF.

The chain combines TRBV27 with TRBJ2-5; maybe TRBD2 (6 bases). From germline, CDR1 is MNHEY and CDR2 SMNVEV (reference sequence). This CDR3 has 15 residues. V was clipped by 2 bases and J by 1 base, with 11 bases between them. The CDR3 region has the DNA TGTGCCAGCAGTTTAGCGGGATCTACCCAAGAGACCCAGTACTTC. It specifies CASSLAGSTQETQYF.

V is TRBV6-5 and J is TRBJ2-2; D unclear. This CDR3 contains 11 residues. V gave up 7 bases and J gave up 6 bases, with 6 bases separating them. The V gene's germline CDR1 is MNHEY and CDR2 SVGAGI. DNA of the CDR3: TGTGCCAGCACCCCTGCCGGGGAGCTGTTTTTT. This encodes CASTPAGELFF.

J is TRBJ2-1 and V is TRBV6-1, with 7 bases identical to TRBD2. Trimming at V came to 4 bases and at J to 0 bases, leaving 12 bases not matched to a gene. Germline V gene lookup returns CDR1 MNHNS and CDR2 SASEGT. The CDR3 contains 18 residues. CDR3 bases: TGTGCCAGCAGTGGGGGAGGGGCGGCGAGCCGCTCCTACAATGAGCAGTTCTTC. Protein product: CASSGGGAASRSYNEQFF.

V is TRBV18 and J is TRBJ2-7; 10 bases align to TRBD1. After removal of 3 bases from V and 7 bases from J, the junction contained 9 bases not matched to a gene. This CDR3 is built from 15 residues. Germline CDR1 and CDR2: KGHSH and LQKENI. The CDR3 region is CASSPETGGAREQYF. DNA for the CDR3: TGTGCCAGCTCACCTGAGACAGGGGGCGCGAGGGAGCAGTACTTC.